The T cell receptor beta chain under discussion was sequenced for a study of blood T cell repertoires in COVID-19. Sequenced by immunoSEQ multiplex PCR; TCRdb stores in-frame clones only, minus some. This table has under 200,000 clones, just over 85% appearing once. Trimming shortened V by 3 bases and J by 0 bases, and 12 bases separated the two germline ends. CDR1 and CDR2 from the germline V gene are SGHDN and FVKESK. CDR3 length equals 17 residues. The clonotype comes from a man between 60 and 75 years old with acute or convalescent COVID-19. V usage is TRBV14 and J usage is TRBJ2-6; D uncertain. The specimen was peripheral blood. The CDR3 DNA follows: TGTGCCAGCAGCCAGTTACAGATCTCCTCTGGGGCCAACGTCCTGACTTTC. Translating gives CASSQLQISSGANVLTF.